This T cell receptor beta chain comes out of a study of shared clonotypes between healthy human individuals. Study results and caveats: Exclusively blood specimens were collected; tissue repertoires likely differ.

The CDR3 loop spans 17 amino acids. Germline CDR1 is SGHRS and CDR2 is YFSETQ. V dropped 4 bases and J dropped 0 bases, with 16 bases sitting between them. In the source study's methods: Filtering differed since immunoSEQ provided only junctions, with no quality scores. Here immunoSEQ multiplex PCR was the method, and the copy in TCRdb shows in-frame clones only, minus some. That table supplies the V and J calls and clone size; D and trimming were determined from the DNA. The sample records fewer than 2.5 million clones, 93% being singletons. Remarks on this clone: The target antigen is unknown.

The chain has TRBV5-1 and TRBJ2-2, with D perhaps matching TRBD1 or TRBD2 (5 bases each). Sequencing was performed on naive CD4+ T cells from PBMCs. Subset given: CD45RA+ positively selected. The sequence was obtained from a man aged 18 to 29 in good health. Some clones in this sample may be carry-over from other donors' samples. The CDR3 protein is CASSPAPGRTNTGELFF. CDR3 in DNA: TGCGCCAGCAGCCCGGCCCCGGGACGGACGAACACCGGGGAGCTGTTTTTT.